The 23 T cell receptor beta chains presented below share a single source sample, sequenced in a study of T cells expressing NK-cell markers. TCRdb re-called the 5' RACE reads and gives one entry per CDR3 protein, without DNA. Here the sample table reports 160,000 or so distinct CDR3 sequences. Sequencing was carried out using blood T cells: a sorted CD56 or NKG2C T cell subset, CD4+ or CD8+ T cells, or bulk PBMC T cells (not recorded which). These receptor sequences come from a woman between 18 and 69 years old in good health.

The chain employs TRBV2 and TRBJ2-1; TCRdb's assignment of TRBD1 cannot be checked, as there is no DNA. This CDR3 has 14 amino acids. The germline CDR1 and CDR2 sequences are SNHLY and FYNNEI. CDR3 protein: CASSVTPRPNEQFF. Looking up the rest from reference TRBV2 and TRBJ2-1 gives the full variable domain: EPEVTQTPSHQVTQMGQEVILRCVPISNHLYFYWYRQILGQKVEFLVSFYNNEISEKSEIFDDQFSVERPDGSNFTLKIRSTKLEDSAMYFCASSVTPRPNEQFFGPGTRLTVL.

V usage is TRBV7-3 and J usage is TRBJ1-1. The CDR3 sequence is 15 residues long. The germline V gene encodes CDR1 SGHTA and CDR2 FQGTGA. CDR3 protein: CASSPNGNGYTEAFF.

The chain combines TRBV5-1 with TRBJ1-1; TCRdb reports TRBD1, a call that lacks DNA to check it against. The CDR3 runs to 20 residues. Germline loops: CDR1 SGHRS, CDR2 YFSETQ. The chain's CDR3 is CASSFQGAPSGLRLNTEAFF.

The chain carries TRBV20-1 and TRBJ2-1; TCRdb calls TRBD1, which cannot be checked without DNA. Germline loops: CDR1 DFQATT, CDR2 SNEGSKA (reference sequence). The CDR3 has 14 residues. The CDR3 protein is CSASIPGTNNEQFF.

The chain joins TRBV11-2 to TRBJ1-2; TCRdb's D call of TRBD1 is untestable without DNA. Germline lookup yields CDR1 SGHAT and CDR2 FQNNGV. The CDR3 spans 13 residues. CDR3 amino acids: CASSPDRALGYTF.

J is TRBJ2-1 and V is TRBV21-1; TCRdb reports TRBD2, a call that lacks DNA to check it against. TRBV21-1 is an annotated pseudogene. This CDR3 has 15 residues. The CDR3 reads CASSKGQKDDNEQFF.

This rearrangement joins TRBV4-1 to TRBJ2-7; the D call of TRBD1 rests on TCRdb alone, since no DNA is present to check it. This CDR3 is 16 amino acids long. Per the germline V gene, CDR1 is MGHRA and CDR2 is YSYEKL. The CDR3 loop is CASSQATGTGSYEQYF.

CDR3 in amino acids: CSATDRARTEAFF. V usage is TRBV29-1 and J usage is TRBJ1-1; with no DNA, the TCRdb D assignment of TRBD1 cannot be verified. CDR3 size: 13 residues. Germline V gene data show CDR1 as SQVTM and CDR2 as ANQGSEA.

The CDR3 loop is CSVEVGAGAVEQYF. The chain employs TRBV29-1 and TRBJ2-7; the TCRdb D gene call, TRBD1, has no DNA to confirm it. Germline CDR1 reads SQVTM; CDR2 reads ANQGSEA. There are 14 residues in the CDR3.

V gene TRBV4-1 combines with J gene TRBJ2-7; TCRdb gives TRBD1 as the D gene, but with no DNA this cannot be confirmed. Per the germline V gene, CDR1 is MGHRA and CDR2 is YSYEKL. CDR3 length equals 15 residues. The CDR3 sequence is CASSQAGTPPYEQYF.

The rearrangement joins TRBV7-9 to TRBJ2-1; TCRdb names TRBD2, which stays unverified in the absence of DNA. The CDR3 has 16 residues. Germline CDR1 and CDR2: SEHNR and FQNEAQ (reference sequence). The CDR3 loop reads CASSLGAGGRSTEQFF.

V gene TRBV28 combines with J gene TRBJ2-5; TCRdb returns TRBD2, unconfirmable since there is no DNA. The CDR3 spans 16 residues. The germline V gene has CDR1 MDHEN and CDR2 SYDVKM. The CDR3 sequence: CASSPELAGGPETQYF.

The J gene is TRBJ2-3, the V gene TRBV7-6; TCRdb's D call, TRBD1, is unchecked because there is no DNA. There are 17 residues in the CDR3. The V gene's germline CDR1 is SGHVS and CDR2 FNYEAQ. The CDR3 here is CASSSPGTEKSTDTQYF.

The chain is built from TRBV3-1 and TRBJ2-1. In germline, CDR1 is LGHDT, CDR2 YNNKEL (reference sequence). The CDR3 has 13 amino acids. The CDR3 spells CASSRGRPNEQFF.

The genes are TRBV20-1 and TRBJ2-2; the TCRdb D gene call, TRBD2, has no DNA to confirm it. Per germline, CDR1 DFQATT and CDR2 SNEGSKA (reference sequence). The CDR3 consists of 15 residues. The CDR3 sequence is CSAGRGGSSTGELFF.

The chain has TRBV5-1 and TRBJ1-4. CDR3 length equals 13 residues. CDR1 and CDR2 from the germline V gene are SGHRS and YFSETQ. The CDR3 loop reads CASRGSTNEKLFF.

This chain's CDR3 is CSAIAGTGFYEQYF. The rearrangement uses TRBV20-1 and TRBJ2-7; TCRdb's D call, TRBD1, is unchecked because there is no DNA. In germline, CDR1 is DFQATT, CDR2 SNEGSKA (reference sequence). The CDR3 has 14 residues.

The chain recombines TRBV7-2 with TRBJ1-1. Germline lookup yields CDR1 SGHTA and CDR2 FQGNSA. The CDR3 is 14 residues long. This CDR3 is CASSLGGQNTEAFF.

The V gene is TRBV29-1, the J gene TRBJ2-1; the D call from TCRdb, TRBD1, cannot be confirmed without DNA. CDR1 SQVTM and CDR2 ANQGSEA come from the germline V gene. The CDR3 length is 15 residues. This chain's CDR3 is CSVGTGGGPAEEQFF.

This chain links TRBV9 with TRBJ2-5; the TCRdb call, TRBD2, lacks DNA for checking. This CDR3 region has 15 residues. CDR1 and CDR2 from the germline V gene are SGDLS and YYNGEE. The CDR3 protein is CASTRGLAGVETQYF.

The chain joins TRBV7-2 to TRBJ2-5; TCRdb designates TRBD1, a call that cannot be tested without DNA. From germline, CDR1 is SGHTA and CDR2 FQGNSA. This CDR3 comprises 12 residues. The CDR3 spells CASTSRGETQYF.

The CDR3 protein is CATSDTTGVSYTF. The chain combines TRBV24-1 with TRBJ1-2; TCRdb reports TRBD1, a call that lacks DNA to check it against. This CDR3 has 13 amino acids. The germline V gene encodes CDR1 KGHDR and CDR2 SFDVKD.

The chain employs TRBV15 and TRBJ1-2. This CDR3 comprises 11 residues. CDR1 is LNHNV, CDR2 YYDKDF, per germline (reference sequence). CDR3 region: CATSRDSGYTF.